This TCR beta chain was obtained from a study of T cell responses to AZD1222 COVID-19 vaccine. Study findings and constraints: CD4 TCRs linked to vaccination spanned spike, dominating at 160-218 and 743-854.

The CDR3 is 14 amino acids. CDR1 is SGHKS, CDR2 YYEKEE, per germline (reference sequence). V dropped 1 base and J dropped 4 bases, with 11 bases sitting between them. The method was immunoSEQ multiplex PCR; TCRdb's version includes in-frame clones alone and lacks a portion of them. The sample has about 67,000 clones; roughly 84% are singletons. About this clone: No antigen is known for it.

Sequenced here: peripheral blood, sampled on day 0 of AZD1222 vaccination. V is TRBV5-5 and J is TRBJ1-1; D is unresolved. The clonotype comes from an adult in good health. Written as DNA, the CDR3 is TGTGCCAGCAGCTTGTTGTTGGGCAGCACTGAAGCTTTCTTT. Translated: CASSLLLGSTEAFF. The full variable domain, with the rest looked up from reference TRBV5-5 and TRBJ1-1, is DAGVTQSPTHLIKTRGQQVTLRCSPISGHKSVSWYQQVLGQGPQFIFQYYEKEERGRGNFPDRFSARQFPNYSSELNVNALLLGDSALYLCASSLLLGSTEAFFGQGTRLTVV.